The 14 T cell receptor beta chains in this list originate from one sample, sequenced in a study of OX40 agonist ivuxolimab in advanced cancers. The table came from immunoSEQ multiplex PCR; TCRdb's copy has only in-frame clones and leaves some out. The sample yields under 200,000 clones, around 94% seen once. The sequencing used CD4+ or CD8+ T cells sorted from blood, collected in a trial of the OX40 agonist ivuxolimab. These receptors were obtained from an adult with an advanced solid tumor such as melanoma, head and neck, liver or kidney cancer.

This clone has only a few counts. This rearrangement joins TRBV5-1 to TRBJ1-5; 7 positions match TRBD1. With 2 bases clipped from V and 6 bases from J, the junction kept 8 bases outside the gene matches. The CDR3 loop spans 15 amino acids. Looked up from germline, CDR1 is SGHRS and CDR2 is YFSETQ. The CDR3 bases are TGCGCCAGCAGCTTAGAGACAGGGCATGGTCAGCCCCAGCATTTT. Residues: CASSLETGHGQPQHF.

This chain connects TRBV19 to TRBJ1-5; D might be TRBD1 (5 bases). The CDR3 runs 13 residues. Germline V gene lookup returns CDR1 LNHDA and CDR2 SQIVND (reference sequence). Trimming stripped 6 bases from V and 5 bases from J, with 11 bases between. CDR3 bases: TGTGCCAGTAGGGGGGAGGTGGATCAGCCCCAGCATTTT. Its protein product is CASRGEVDQPQHF.

CDR3 nucleotide sequence: TGCAGCGCTGGACAGGGGGGTGAAAAACTGTTTTTT. Translated: CSAGQGGEKLFF. The chain has TRBV29-1 and TRBJ1-4; 10 bases are shared with TRBD1. This CDR3 has 12 amino acids. The V segment lost 7 bases and the J segment 7 bases; nucleotides outside the gene matches: 3. Germline V CDR1 and CDR2: SQVTM, ANQGSEA. Complete variable domain (other parts from reference TRBV29-1 and TRBJ1-4): SAVISQKPSRDICQRGTSLTIQCQVDSQVTMMFWYRQQPGQSLTLIATANQGSEATYESGFVIDKFPISRPNLTFSTLTVSNMSPEDSSIYLCSAGQGGEKLFFGSGTQLSVL.

This chain connects TRBV9 to TRBJ2-3; tentatively, D is TRBD2 (6 bases). The V gene lost 0 bases and the J gene lost 1 base, with 9 bases spanning the gap. Germline lookup yields CDR1 SGDLS and CDR2 YYNGEE. This CDR3 region has 15 residues. The CDR3 reads CASSVVAAGTDTQYF. In DNA, the CDR3 is TGTGCCAGCAGCGTAGTAGCGGCGGGCACAGATACGCAGTATTTT.

This chain joins TRBV7-9 and TRBJ2-7, with TRBD1 identical over 8 bases. The CDR3 consists of 14 residues. Looked up from germline, CDR1 is SEHNR and CDR2 is FQNEAQ (reference sequence). V shed 4 bases and J 5 bases; nucleotides not matched to a gene: 7. CDR3 loop: CASSSGQGVDEQYF. CDR3 DNA sequence: TGTGCCAGCAGCTCCGGACAGGGAGTCGACGAGCAGTACTTC.

This clone was counted a single time. The chain uses TRBV30 and TRBJ1-2; D possibly corresponds to TRBD1 (6 bases). This CDR3 spans 14 amino acids. CDR1 is GTSNPN and CDR2 is SVGIG in the germline V gene (reference sequence). The V and J ends lost 4 bases and 5 bases respectively, with 17 bases between them. The CDR3 coding sequence is TGTGCCTGGACCGTCGGTGCCAGGGGATATGGCTACACCTTC. Translated: CAWTVGARGYGYTF.

The rearrangement joins TRBV10-3 to TRBJ2-7, with 14 bases aligning to TRBD2. The V gene's germline CDR1 is ENHRY and CDR2 SYGVKD. Trimming at V came to 2 bases and at J to 0 bases, leaving 6 bases not matched to a gene. This CDR3 comprises 18 residues. CDR3 DNA sequence: TGTGCCATCAGTGAGGGACTAGCGGGGGGTCCCCCCTCCTACGAGCAGTACTTC. Residues: CAISEGLAGGPPSYEQYF.

This rearrangement joins TRBV18 to TRBJ2-5; maybe TRBD2 (5 bases). The V end was cut by 4 bases, the J end by 5 bases, with 11 bases between. The CDR3 has 13 amino acids. Looked up from germline, CDR1 is KGHSH and CDR2 is LQKENI. DNA for the CDR3: TGTGCCAGCTCACTAACTAGTGTGGAGACCCAGTACTTC. Protein product: CASSLTSVETQYF.

On this clone: The same CDR3 arises from other DNA sequences in this sample as well. The CDR3 here is CASSSLQGTYEQYF. The CDR3 nucleotides are TGTGCCAGCAGCTCTTTACAGGGAACCTACGAGCAGTACTTC. The chain combines TRBV7-2 with TRBJ2-7; possibly TRBD1 for D (6 bases). CDR1 is SGHTA, CDR2 FQGNSA, per germline. This CDR3 spans 14 amino acids. Between the trimmed V and J ends, which lost 4 bases and 2 bases, there was a span of 12 bases.

This clone was counted a single time. The J gene is TRBJ2-7, the V gene TRBV7-2; D is unclear. The germline V and J ends were trimmed by 1 base and 4 bases, with 8 bases remaining between them. Germline V gene sequence: CDR1 SGHTA, CDR2 FQGNSA. This CDR3 spans 13 amino acids. The CDR3 DNA is TGTGCCAGCAGCTTAGACTCGACTTACGAGCAGTACTTC. It specifies CASSLDSTYEQYF. Filled out from reference TRBV7-2 and TRBJ2-7, the complete variable domain reads GAGVSQSPSNKVTEKGKDVELRCDPISGHTALYWYRQSLGQGLEFLIYFQGNSAPDKSGLPSDRFSAERTGGSVSTLTIQRTQQEDSAVYLCASSLDSTYEQYFGPGTRLTVT.

This chain joins TRBV9 and TRBJ2-1, with 11 bases that match TRBD2. Germline V gene sequence: CDR1 SGDLS, CDR2 YYNGEE. The CDR3 spans 17 residues. The J segment lost 4 bases and the V segment lost 0 bases, leaving 6 bases of the junction unmatched. CDR3: CASSVDRTSGSYNEQFF. CDR3 DNA sequence: TGTGCCAGCAGCGTAGACAGGACTAGCGGGTCTTACAATGAGCAGTTCTTC.

The CDR3 loop is CASTRRQPTYEQYF. CDR3 nucleotide sequence: TGTGCCAGCACCCGCCGACAGCCCACCTACGAGCAGTACTTC. V usage is TRBV6-5 and J usage is TRBJ2-7, with D perhaps matching TRBD1 (5 bases). The germline V gene has CDR1 MNHEY and CDR2 SVGAGI. V was cut by 7 bases and J by 2 bases, with 15 bases left in between. This CDR3 spans 14 amino acids.

This clone was picked up one time. The gene calls are TRBV6-1 and TRBJ1-1, with D tentatively TRBD1 (5 bases). CDR1 MNHNS and CDR2 SASEGT come from the germline V gene. Trimming took off 4 bases at V and 7 bases at J, with 19 bases between the two ends. This CDR3 has 15 amino acids. The CDR3 loop reads CASSAPEGSTYEAFF. The CDR3 DNA follows: TGTGCCAGCAGTGCTCCGGAGGGGTCCACTTATGAAGCTTTCTTT.

This clone was detected only once. V gene TRBV7-2 combines with J gene TRBJ1-1; tentatively, D is TRBD1 (5 bases). CDR1 is SGHTA, CDR2 FQGNSA, per germline. Trimming took 5 bases from V and 11 from J, leaving 18 bases between them. The CDR3 runs to 13 residues. The CDR3 reads CASSPRDLGGAFF. The CDR3 DNA sequence: TGTGCCAGCAGCCCCCGCGACCTGGGGGGGGCTTTCTTT.